A selection of T cell receptor beta chains follows, all from one sample in a study of T cell responses to AZD1222 COVID-19 vaccine. Sequencing was performed with immunoSEQ multiplex PCR; in TCRdb, only in-frame clones are kept and a portion is missing. The table includes some 110,000 clones, about nine tenths detected once. The sample in question was peripheral blood, obtained 28 days after the second AZD1222 dose. All receptors derive from an adult who received the AZD1222 COVID-19 vaccine. Each CDR3 is given with its conserved first and last residue. Size tells how often a clone was seen (once, few, many) or the class of an expanded clone, and some rows leave it out.

size,J,V,CDR3
-,TRBJ2-7,TRBV13,CASRGRGFSSDEQYF
-,TRBJ1-6,TRBV9,CASSGPRTGLNSPLHF
few,TRBJ2-5,TRBV15,CATSGETGGRETQYF
-,TRBJ2-5,TRBV29-1,CSVASDSWETQYF
-,TRBJ1-6,TRBV5-4,CASSLDGSNSPLHF
-,TRBJ1-5,TRBV21-1,CASSNRPLRTGGPKPQPQHF
-,TRBJ2-7,TRBV11-2,CASSPGTGGLGQYF
once,TRBJ2-1,TRBV6-5,CASRPPGEWVNEQFF
-,TRBJ2-5,TRBV10-1,CASRGGTAQETQYF
-,TRBJ2-1,TRBV3-1/TRBV3-2,CASSQYGVGNEQFF
-,TRBJ1-1,TRBV4-3,CASSQESGGKNTEAFF
-,TRBJ2-3,TRBV4-1,CASSQEGTGGSDTQYF
-,TRBJ1-1,TRBV5-1,CASSLRGDEAFF
-,TRBJ1-4,TRBV14,CASSPKPGQGNEKLFF
-,TRBJ1-1,TRBV27,CASSPGTPNTEAFF